The 5 T cell receptor beta chains below come from one sample, sequenced in a study of shared clonotypes between healthy human individuals. Clones were sequenced by immunoSEQ multiplex PCR, and TCRdb holds only the in-frame ones, with some missing. The table shows hundreds of thousands of clones, with about 95% occurring only once. Naive CD8 cells lacked CD45RO, underwent positive selection for CCR7 and left out terminally differentiated effector memory CD45RA+ cells. Specimen: naive CD8+ T cells sorted from blood. The receptors stem from a woman in her 30s in good health.

CDR3 region: CASSWTSGNSYEQYF. In nucleotides, the CDR3 is TGTGCCAGCAGCTGGACTAGCGGGAACTCCTACGAGCAGTACTTC. The chain employs TRBV13 and TRBJ2-7; 12 bases are shared with TRBD2. Germline trimming cut 4 bases from V and 0 bases from J; bases unmatched to any gene: 1. CDR1 PRHDT and CDR2 FYEKMQ come from the germline V gene (reference sequence). The CDR3 has 15 residues.

J is TRBJ2-7 and V is TRBV30, with 7 bases aligning to TRBD1. This CDR3 comprises 15 residues. CDR1 is GTSNPN, CDR2 SVGIG, per germline (reference sequence). Trimming took 2 bases from V and 4 from J; bases not matched to a gene: 11. The CDR3 loop reads CAWSQPGQRTYEQYF. The CDR3 bases are TGTGCCTGGAGTCAACCGGGACAGAGGACTTACGAGCAGTACTTC.

This chain connects TRBV5-1 to TRBJ2-7; D is ambiguous. From germline, CDR1 is SGHRS and CDR2 YFSETQ. The V end was cut by 4 bases, the J end by 2 bases, with 13 bases between. The CDR3 has 14 amino acids. CDR3 amino acids: CASSQDGLTYEQYF. The CDR3 DNA sequence: TGCGCCAGCAGCCAGGACGGCCTTACCTACGAGCAGTACTTC.

The rearrangement joins TRBV28 to TRBJ2-5, with a weak D call TRBD2 (5 bases). From germline, CDR1 is MDHEN and CDR2 SYDVKM. This CDR3 is 14 amino acids long. V was clipped by 4 bases and J by 5 bases, with 14 bases between them. The chain's CDR3 is CASSYVGGSETQYF. The CDR3 DNA follows: TGTGCCAGCAGTTATGTAGGAGGTAGCGAGACCCAGTACTTC.

This chain uses TRBV2 with TRBJ1-6; D is possibly TRBD1 (6 bases). The germline V gene has CDR1 SNHLY and CDR2 FYNNEI. The V end was cut by 7 bases, the J end by 7 bases, with 14 bases between. The CDR3 runs to 14 residues. CDR3 nucleotide sequence: TGTGCCAGCAAACAGGGACAAGAAAATTCACCCCTCCACTTT. Protein: CASKQGQENSPLHF.